This TCR beta chain was obtained from a study of memory CD4+ T cells and cytomegalovirus serostatus. The CDR3 loop spans 15 amino acids. Germline trimming cut 4 bases from V and 1 base from J; bases unmatched to any gene: 6. Germline CDR1 SGHRS, CDR2 YFSETQ. Single viable CD3+CD4+CD8-CD45RO+ cells were sorted as the memory CD4+ T cells. Using immunoSEQ multiplex PCR, the repertoire was profiled, and TCRdb retains in-frame clones only, with some absent. The sample includes more than 55,000 clones, 80% to 85% seen only once; the top ten take approximately 0.92%. The sequenced sample consisted of memory CD4+ T cells from blood. J is TRBJ1-1 and V is TRBV5-1; 8 bases fit TRBD1. This TCR derives from an adult in good health and CMV-seronegative. CDR3 protein: CASSIRTGRNTEAFF. DNA of the CDR3: TGCGCCAGCAGCATCAGGACAGGGAGGAACACTGAAGCTTTCTTT.